The clone carrying this TCR beta chain came up many times. This sample is part of a study of identical twins. MiXCR was run by TCRdb on the 5' RACE reads, yielding one entry per CDR3 protein. This table holds approximately 700,000 distinct CDR3 sequences, roughly 18% found once. In every case, the donor was a healthy Caucasian. These data also featured in a second study, about T cells expressing NK-cell markers. This second study notes: Out of eight donors sequenced, seven tested HCMV-seropositive and the remaining one seronegative.

The receptor was derived from a woman between 18 and 29 years old in good health. Specimen: PBMCs.

For the CDR3, the DNA is TGTGCCAGCAGCCACAGGGCCGACACTGAAGCTTTCTTT. Translation gives CASSHRADTEAFF. V and J are TRBV7-3 and TRBJ1-1, with TRBD1 as a possible D gene (6 bases). Trimming left V 5 bases short and J 3 bases short, with 10 bases between. CDR1 and CDR2 (germline): SGHTA, FQGTGA. This CDR3 has 13 residues.